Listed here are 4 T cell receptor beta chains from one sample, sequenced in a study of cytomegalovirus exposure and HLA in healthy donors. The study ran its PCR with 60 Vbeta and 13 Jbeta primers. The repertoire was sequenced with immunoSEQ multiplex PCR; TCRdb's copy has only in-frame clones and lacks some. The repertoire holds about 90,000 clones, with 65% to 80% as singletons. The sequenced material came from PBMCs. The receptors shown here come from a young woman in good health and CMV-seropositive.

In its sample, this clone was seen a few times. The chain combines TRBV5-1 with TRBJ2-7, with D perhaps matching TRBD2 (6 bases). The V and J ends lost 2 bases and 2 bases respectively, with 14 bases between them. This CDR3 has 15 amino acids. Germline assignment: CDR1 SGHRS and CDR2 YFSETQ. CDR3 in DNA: TGCGCCAGCAGCTTCCCCCTTCCGGGAGCCTACGAGCAGTACTTC. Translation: CASSFPLPGAYEQYF.

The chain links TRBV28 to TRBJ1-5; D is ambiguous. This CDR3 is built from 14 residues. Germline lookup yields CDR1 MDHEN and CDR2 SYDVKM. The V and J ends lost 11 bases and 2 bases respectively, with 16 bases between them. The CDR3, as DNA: TGTGCCCTCCGCCGCAGGACTGGCAATCAGCCCCAGCATTTT. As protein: CALRRRTGNQPQHF.

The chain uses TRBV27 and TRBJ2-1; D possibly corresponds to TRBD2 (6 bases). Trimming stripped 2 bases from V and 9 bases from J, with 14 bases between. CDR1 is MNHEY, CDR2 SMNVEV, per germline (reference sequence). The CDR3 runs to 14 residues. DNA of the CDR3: TGTGCCAGCAGTTTAACTAGCTCTTGGGGTGAGCAGTTCTTC. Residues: CASSLTSSWGEQFF.

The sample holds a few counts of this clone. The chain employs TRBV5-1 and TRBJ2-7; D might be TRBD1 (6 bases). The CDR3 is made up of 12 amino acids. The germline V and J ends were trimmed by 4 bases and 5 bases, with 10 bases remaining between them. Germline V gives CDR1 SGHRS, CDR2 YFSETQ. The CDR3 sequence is CASSLRGDEQYF. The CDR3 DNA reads TGCGCCAGCAGCCTCAGGGGAGACGAGCAGTACTTC.